This T cell receptor (beta chain) appears in the sequencing data of a study of blood T cell repertoires in COVID-19. Study in general: Samples of COVID-19 (acute and convalescent) were obtained from the United States, Italy and Spain. Nucleic acid was either cDNA or gDNA, and it came from T cells, B-cell-depleted T cells, or PBMCs.

Germline-derived CDR1 and CDR2 are PRHDT and FYEKMQ (reference sequence). CDR3 length: 17 amino acids. V lost 3 bases and J lost 4, with 22 bases in between. Data came from immunoSEQ multiplex PCR; TCRdb stores just in-frame clones and leaves some out. The sample contains 15,000 to 20,000 clones, 88% of which appear only once. This sequence originates from a human donor in a cohort sampled during active COVID-19. Sample: peripheral blood. The chain has TRBV13 and TRBJ2-7, with D tentatively TRBD1 (5 bases). The CDR3 sequence: CASSFVTGKDQDYEQYF. The CDR3 DNA reads TGTGCCAGCAGCTTCGTAACAGGCAAAGACCAAGATTACGAGCAGTACTTC.